This TCR beta chain was obtained from a study of radiation and T cells in renal cell carcinoma. The time point was: blood 2 weeks post-SBRT. The treatment is: 15 Gy SBRT to primary tumor, nephrectomy 4 weeks later. Some clones are missing from TCRdb's copy, which holds only in-frame ones; the method was immunoSEQ multiplex PCR. The sample carries tens of thousands of clones, approximately 86% recorded once. Whole-study findings and limits: Top tumor clonotypes rose in blood 2 weeks post-radiation, then contracted.

V dropped 3 bases and J dropped 0; count of bases not matched to a gene: 1. CDR1 and CDR2 (germline): LNHDA, SQIVND (reference sequence). The length of the CDR3 is 14 residues. This clone was detected only once. Its antigen is still unknown. The sequence came from a woman aged 45 to 65 with renal cell carcinoma. The chain couples TRBV19 to TRBJ1-1; 7 bases match TRBD1. The sequenced sample was blood, obtained from a patient whose treatment included radiotherapy and nephrectomy. CDR3 nucleotides: TGTGCCAGTAGTATTGGGACAGTGAACACTGAAGCTTTCTTT. It specifies CASSIGTVNTEAFF.